The 5 T cell receptor beta chains in this list originate from one sample, sequenced in a study of long-term antiretroviral therapy in people with HIV. immunoSEQ v3.0 was run at survey level. Clones were sequenced by immunoSEQ multiplex PCR, and TCRdb holds only the in-frame ones, with some missing. This table holds fewer than 25,000 clones, 81% found once. Here the sequenced sample was unsorted PBMCs, taken 4.4 years after starting antiretroviral therapy. These receptors came from a man aged 25-45 years with HIV.

The chain recombines TRBV2 with TRBJ2-3; 11 bases are shared with TRBD2. The CDR3 sequence is 15 residues long. In germline, CDR1 is SNHLY, CDR2 FYNNEI. Trimming removed 9 bases from V and 6 bases from J; junction bases left unmatched: 11. The CDR3 region has the DNA TGTGCCAGGAGTAGCGGGGGGGCCTTAAGGGATACGCAGTATTTT. Its translation: CARSSGGALRDTQYF.

This clone was seen a handful of times. The junction and the germline gene differ at one end; a read error may be behind it. This rearrangement joins TRBV2 to TRBJ1-5; 7 positions agree with TRBD1. Germline values: CDR1 SNHLY, CDR2 FYNNEI. The CDR3 extends over 15 amino acids. The CDR3 DNA sequence: TGTGCCAGCAGCGAAGGGGGCGCCCCGCGGCAGCCCCAGCATTTT. Amino acid sequence: CASSEGGAPRQPQHF. Filled out from reference TRBV2 and TRBJ1-5, the complete variable domain reads EPEVTQTPSHQVTQMGQEVILRCVPISNHLYFYWYRQILGQKVEFLVSFYNNEISEKSEIFDDQFSVERPDGSNFTLKIRSTKLEDSAMYFCASSEGGAPRQPQHFGDGTRLSIL.

This sequence joins TRBV5-1 and TRBJ2-5, with 8 bases fitting TRBD2. Germline assignment: CDR1 SGHRS and CDR2 YFSETQ. V trimming: 2 bases; J trimming: 3 bases; junction bases outside the gene matches: 9. This CDR3 has 16 amino acids. The CDR3 loop is CASSFYGLAGKETQYF. CDR3 DNA sequence: TGCGCCAGCAGCTTTTACGGCCTAGCGGGCAAAGAGACCCAGTACTTC.

The V gene is TRBV18, the J gene TRBJ1-6; D unresolved. The CDR3 is 14 residues long. Trimming left V 3 bases short and J 6 bases short, with 9 bases between. Germline loops: CDR1 KGHSH, CDR2 LQKENI. The CDR3 bases are TGTGCCAGCTCACCGGTCTCCGGTAATTCACCCCTCCACTTT. Translating gives CASSPVSGNSPLHF.

In its sample, this clone was seen once. The chain is built from TRBV9 and TRBJ2-1, with 8 nucleotides matching TRBD2. The CDR3 covers 15 residues. With V trimmed by 4 bases and J by 11 bases, 14 bases remained unmatched. The germline gives CDR1 SGDLS, CDR2 YYNGEE. CDR3 amino acids: CASSPYPGLAVKQFF. In DNA form, the CDR3 reads TGTGCCAGCAGCCCATACCCAGGACTAGCAGTTAAGCAGTTCTTC.